The 21 T cell receptor beta chains listed next were all sequenced from one sample in a study of cytomegalovirus exposure and HLA in healthy donors. A multiplex PCR was run with 60 Vbeta primers and 13 Jbeta primers. Using immunoSEQ multiplex PCR, the repertoire was profiled, and TCRdb retains in-frame clones only, with some absent. In the table there are 180,000 or so clones, 70% to 90% of which are singletons. Sequences were obtained from PBMCs. The receptors originated from a man aged 18 to 30 in good health and CMV-seropositive.

This clone was observed once. CDR3 in amino acids: CASSSFGAGAYEQYF. The DNA for the CDR3 is TGCGCCAGCAGCTCCTTTGGGGCAGGAGCCTACGAGCAGTACTTC. The chain links TRBV5-1 to TRBJ2-5, with D perhaps TRBD1 (5 bases). TRBJ2-7 matches the DNA end more closely, so the J call is doubtful. The germline V gene has CDR1 SGHRS and CDR2 YFSETQ. The CDR3 is 15 residues long.

The J gene is TRBJ2-3, the V gene TRBV4-1; 14 bases match TRBD2. The CDR3 totals 17 residues. V lost 3 bases and J lost 7; bases outside the gene matches: 9. In germline, CDR1 is MGHRA, CDR2 YSYEKL. The CDR3 DNA reads TGCGCCAGCAGCCAGCCGGGACTAGCGGGGGTGCAAAATACGCAGTATTTT. Its protein is CASSQPGLAGVQNTQYF.

This clone was detected once. The chain has TRBV10-3 and TRBJ1-3, with D maybe TRBD1 (5 bases). CDR1 and CDR2 (germline): ENHRY, SYGVKD. The V end lost 3 bases, the J end lost 2 bases, and 17 bases lay between the germline ends. The CDR3 covers 17 residues. CDR3 coding DNA: TGTGCCATCAGTGAAGGGGCGTTAGGCCGGGCTGGAAACACCATATATTTT. Its translation is CAISEGALGRAGNTIYF.

CDR3 loop: CASSLGTANTEAFF. The CDR3 bases are TGTGCCAGCAGCTTAGGGACAGCGAACACTGAAGCTTTCTTT. J is TRBJ1-1 and V is TRBV7-9; weak D call: TRBD1 (6 bases). Germline CDR1 reads SEHNR; CDR2 reads FQNEAQ (reference sequence). Trimming removed 1 base from V and 1 base from J, with 7 bases in between. This CDR3 region has 14 residues.

This clone was recorded a few times. The V and J genes are TRBV27 and TRBJ1-2, with a weak D call TRBD1 (5 bases). Between the trimmed V and J ends, which lost 1 base and 6 bases, there was a span of 9 bases. Germline lookup yields CDR1 MNHEY and CDR2 SMNVEV (reference sequence). This CDR3 contains 13 residues. The CDR3 protein is CASSLLGLHGYTF. CDR3 bases: TGTGCCAGCAGTTTATTGGGGCTACATGGCTACACCTTC.

J is TRBJ2-2 and V is TRBV5-1, with 13 nucleotides matching TRBD2. This CDR3 region has 15 residues. Trimming took 4 bases from V and 7 from J; bases not matched to a gene: 4. The germline V gene encodes CDR1 SGHRS and CDR2 YFSETQ. CDR3 region: CASSTSGGVIGELFF. Here the CDR3 DNA reads TGCGCCAGCAGCACTAGCGGGGGGGTGATCGGGGAGCTGTTTTTT. The full variable domain, in which reference TRBV5-1 and TRBJ2-2 provide the parts outside the CDR3, is KAGVTQTPRYLIKTRGQQVTLSCSPISGHRSVSWYQQTPGQGLQFLFEYFSETQRNKGNFPGRFSGRQFSNSRSEMNVSTLELGDSALYLCASSTSGGVIGELFFGEGSRLTVL.

This clone was counted a few times. The rearrangement links TRBV6-1 to TRBJ2-7; 7 bases line up with TRBD1. CDR3 length equals 14 residues. Germline V gene lookup returns CDR1 MNHNS and CDR2 SASEGT. Losses at the gene ends were 5 bases for V and 5 bases for J; bases not matched to a gene: 9. The CDR3 bases are TGTGCCAGCAGTAAAAGGCAGGGGGACCACGAGCAGTACTTC. Residues: CASSKRQGDHEQYF.

This chain connects TRBV12-5 to TRBJ1-5; tentatively, D is TRBD1 (6 bases). The V gene lost 5 bases and the J gene lost 4 bases, with 9 bases spanning the gap. CDR1 and CDR2 from the germline V gene are LGHNT and FRNRAP. This CDR3 has 13 residues. The CDR3 bases are TGTGCTAGTGGTCCAGACAGGAATCAGCCCCAGCATTTT. As protein: CASGPDRNQPQHF.

The chain recombines TRBV6-5 with TRBJ1-6; 7 bases are a match to TRBD1. The germline gives CDR1 MNHEY, CDR2 SVGAGI. This CDR3 region has 15 residues. The V and J ends lost 6 bases and 7 bases, in that order; junction bases with no gene match: 9. The CDR3 DNA reads as TGTGCCAGCAGCCCGACAGGGCCTTTGAATTCACCCCTCCACTTT. Amino acid sequence: CASSPTGPLNSPLHF.

V gene TRBV19 combines with J gene TRBJ2-7; D is unclear. Germline V lookup: CDR1 LNHDA, CDR2 SQIVND (reference sequence). This CDR3 contains 15 residues. Trimming pared 3 bases from V and 5 bases from J, leaving 17 bases between. Here the CDR3 reads CASSIAQESAHEQYF. The CDR3 DNA is TGTGCCAGTAGTATCGCCCAGGAATCCGCCCACGAGCAGTACTTC.

The rearrangement uses TRBV6-5 and TRBJ1-3; D ambiguous. Trimming left V 4 bases short and J 14 bases short, with 6 bases between. CDR1 is MNHEY, CDR2 SVGAGI, per germline. The CDR3 totals 9 residues. This CDR3 is CASSSHLYF. The CDR3, as DNA: TGTGCCAGCAGTTCTCACTTATATTTT.

The chain carries TRBV9 and TRBJ1-2, with a tentative D call TRBD1 (5 bases). Germline V CDR1 and CDR2: SGDLS, YYNGEE. This CDR3 comprises 17 residues. Trimming took 3 bases from V and 0 from J, leaving 18 bases between them. In nucleotides, the CDR3 is TGTGCCAGCAGCGATGGCCCGGGGGAGGCTACTAACTATGGCTACACCTTC. This translates into CASSDGPGEATNYGYTF.

This chain joins TRBV7-2 and TRBJ2-1; D gene uncertain. V was trimmed by 5 bases and J by 5 bases, leaving 10 bases between them. Germline values: CDR1 SGHTA, CDR2 FQGNSA. The CDR3 is 13 residues long. CDR3 protein: CASSQSVNNEQFF. CDR3 bases: TGTGCCAGCAGCCAAAGCGTCAACAATGAGCAGTTCTTC.

This rearrangement joins TRBV27 to TRBJ2-5, with 7 bases aligning to TRBD1. This CDR3 spans 12 amino acids. The V and J ends lost 10 bases and 2 bases, in that order; junction bases with no gene match: 4. Germline assignment: CDR1 MNHEY and CDR2 SMNVEV (reference sequence). The CDR3: CATLDRQETQYF. The CDR3 DNA is TGTGCCACCCTGGACAGGCAAGAGACCCAGTACTTC.

The table lists this clone with a few counts. The chain employs TRBV4-3 and TRBJ2-3, with 7 bases that match TRBD2. Unmatched junction bases numbered 6, after V lost 3 bases and J lost 3 bases. Germline values: CDR1 LGHNA, CDR2 YSLEER. The CDR3 loop spans 15 amino acids. The CDR3 DNA follows: TGCGCCAGCAGCCAGCTAGCGGTAGGGACAGATACGCAGTATTTT. As protein: CASSQLAVGTDTQYF.

This clone was detected only a few times. The chain is built from TRBV5-4 and TRBJ1-1, with D maybe TRBD1 (5 bases). The CDR3 is 14 residues long. Germline V gives CDR1 SGHNT, CDR2 YYREEE (reference sequence). V was clipped by 4 bases and J by 1 base, with 11 bases between them. CDR3 nucleotide sequence: TGTGCCAGCAGCGCACGAACAGGGAACACTGAAGCTTTCTTT. It encodes CASSARTGNTEAFF.

V is TRBV29-1 and J is TRBJ2-7; perhaps TRBD1 as D (5 bases). Trimming cost V 6 bases and J 0 bases, with 12 bases left between them. CDR1 and CDR2 from the germline V gene are SQVTM and ANQGSEA. The CDR3 totals 13 residues. CDR3 bases: TGCAGCGTCGATATACAGGACTCCTACGAGCAGTACTTC. Encoded protein: CSVDIQDSYEQYF.

The chain links TRBV6-4 to TRBJ2-2, with D perhaps TRBD2 (6 bases). V dropped 6 bases and J dropped 5 bases, with 16 bases sitting between them. The CDR3 is 15 residues long. CDR1 MRHNA and CDR2 SNTAGT come from the germline V gene. The CDR3 here is CASRKLALGTGELFF. The CDR3 coding sequence is TGTGCCAGCAGAAAACTAGCTTTGGGGACCGGGGAGCTGTTTTTT.

The J gene is TRBJ2-5, the V gene TRBV15, with unresolved D. The CDR3 contains 14 residues. Germline CDR1 LNHNV, CDR2 YYDKDF (reference sequence). Trimming took off 0 bases at V and 5 bases at J, with 10 bases between the two ends. The CDR3 region is CATSRDLVQETQYF. CDR3 sequence (DNA): TGTGCCACCAGCAGAGATTTGGTACAGGAGACCCAGTACTTC.

The chain is built from TRBV7-8 and TRBJ1-5; D may be TRBD1 (6 bases). CDR1 and CDR2 from the germline V gene are SGHVS and FQNEAQ. V was pared by 5 bases and J by 0 bases, with 20 bases between. CDR3 length equals 18 residues. DNA of the CDR3: TGTGCCAGCAGCCAGAACAGGGTTCTTCCTAATAGCAATCAGCCCCAGCATTTT. Protein product: CASSQNRVLPNSNQPQHF.

The V and J genes are TRBV9 and TRBJ2-1, with 7 bases aligning to TRBD2. V lost 1 base and J lost 12; bases outside the gene matches: 13. CDR1 and CDR2 from the germline V gene are SGDLS and YYNGEE. The CDR3 consists of 15 residues. CDR3 residues: CASSVSPGGKIGQFF. The CDR3 DNA is TGTGCCAGCAGCGTATCCCCGGGGGGAAAAATTGGGCAGTTCTTC. Variable domain in full (rest from reference TRBV9 and TRBJ2-1): DSGVTQTPKHLITATGQRVTLRCSPRSGDLSVYWYQQSLDQGLQFLIQYYNGEERAKGNILERFSAQQFPDLHSELNLSSLELGDSALYFCASSVSPGGKIGQFFGPGTRLTVL.